The 27 T cell receptor beta chains below come from one sample, sequenced in a study of radiotherapy plus CTLA-4 blockade in lung cancer. Some clones are missing from TCRdb's copy, which holds only in-frame ones; the method was immunoSEQ multiplex PCR. The repertoire includes more than 75,000 clones, 65% to 85% of them detected once, and approximately 2.6% sits in the top ten. The specimen comprised peripheral blood, sampled from a patient treated with radiotherapy plus ipilimumab. Receptors were obtained from a human donor with non-small cell lung cancer who had a partial response to radiotherapy plus ipilimumab. Some clones in this sample may be carry-over from other donors' samples.

The gene calls are TRBV21-1 and TRBJ1-5; the table's D call, TRBD1, has no DNA check behind it. TRBV21-1 is a pseudogene segment. CDR3 length equals 18 residues. The CDR3 spells CASSGGSEFRYSNQPQHF. The CDR3 DNA reads as TGTGCCAGCAGTGGGGGCAGTGAGTTTAGATATAGCAATCAGCCCCAGCATTTT.

The V call is TRBV6-1, the J call TRBJ2-7; TRBD2 agrees at 9 bases. The ends lost 5 bases at V and 5 bases at J; junction bases unmatched: 7. CDR3 length: 14 amino acids. The germline V gene has CDR1 MNHNS and CDR2 SASEGT. CDR3 DNA: TGTGCCAGCAGTCCGGGACTAGCATCACACGAGCAGTACTTC. Residues: CASSPGLASHEQYF.

Of note for this clone: The sample has other DNA sequences that encode this CDR3 too. This chain joins TRBV5-4 and TRBJ1-1, with a weak D call TRBD1 (5 bases). V lost 1 base to trimming and J lost 1 base, with 11 bases between them. There are 15 residues in the CDR3. Germline assignment: CDR1 SGHNT and CDR2 YYREEE (reference sequence). The DNA for the CDR3 is TGTGCCAGCAGCTTGTCAAGACAGAAGAACACTGAAGCTTTCTTT. Protein product: CASSLSRQKNTEAFF.

The genes are TRBV6-1 and TRBJ2-1; the D gene is possibly TRBD1 (6 bases). CDR1 is MNHNS, CDR2 SASEGT, per germline. The CDR3 is 15 residues long. The germline V and J ends were trimmed by 4 bases and 9 bases, with 19 bases remaining between them. CDR3: CASSGGRQPGSEQFF. CDR3 in DNA: TGTGCCAGCAGTGGGGGGCGGCAACCAGGGAGTGAGCAGTTCTTC.

The chain links TRBV11-2 to TRBJ1-6; tentatively, D is TRBD1 (6 bases). CDR1 and CDR2 from the germline V gene are SGHAT and FQNNGV. Deletions cut 1 base from V and 8 bases from J, with 9 bases between. The CDR3 runs to 14 residues. The CDR3 DNA sequence: TGTGCCAGCAGCTTAGGGAACAGGGATTCACCCCTCCACTTT. Protein sequence: CASSLGNRDSPLHF.

This rearrangement joins TRBV11-3 to TRBJ2-1; D not resolved. V was trimmed by 9 bases and J by 0 bases, leaving 6 bases between them. Germline CDR1 and CDR2: SGHNT and YENEEA. CDR3 length: 12 amino acids. The CDR3, as DNA: TGTGCCAGTAAGAGCTCCTACAATGAGCAGTTCTTC. It translates to CASKSSYNEQFF.

CDR3 protein: CASSLVGYEQYF. CDR3 sequence (DNA): TGTGCCAGCAGCTTAGTCGGCTACGAGCAGTACTTC. J is TRBJ2-7 and V is TRBV7-9, with D unclear. The ends were cut back, 1 base at V and 3 bases at J, with 4 bases in the middle. The CDR3 consists of 12 residues. CDR1 is SEHNR, CDR2 FQNEAQ, per germline (reference sequence).

The V and J genes are TRBV11-3 and TRBJ2-5, with D tentatively TRBD2 (6 bases). The CDR3 loop spans 14 amino acids. Trimming removed 3 bases at V and 2 bases at J, with 10 bases between. CDR1 and CDR2 (germline): SGHNT, YENEEA. Written as DNA, the CDR3 is TGTGCCAGCAGCTTCGGGACTCAACAAGAGACCCAGTACTTC. Translated, it gives CASSFGTQQETQYF.

This clone was recorded once. V gene TRBV5-4 combines with J gene TRBJ1-2, with 8 bases identical to TRBD1. Unmatched junction bases numbered 12, after V lost 5 bases and J lost 6 bases. Germline V lookup: CDR1 SGHNT, CDR2 YYREEE (reference sequence). The CDR3 loop spans 15 amino acids. CDR3 protein: CASRPGTGDRNGYTF. CDR3 nucleotide sequence: TGTGCCAGCAGACCTGGGACAGGAGATAGGAATGGCTACACCTTC.

V usage is TRBV19 and J usage is TRBJ2-1; a weak D match, TRBD1 (6 bases). The germline V and J ends were trimmed by 5 bases and 4 bases, with 18 bases remaining between them. CDR1 and CDR2 from the germline V gene are LNHDA and SQIVND (reference sequence). CDR3 length: 16 residues. CDR3 DNA: TGTGCCAGTAGTCCTCAGGGGCAATGGGGTTACAATGAGCAGTTCTTC. Translating gives CASSPQGQWGYNEQFF.

The chain recombines TRBV19 with TRBJ2-1, with D perhaps matching TRBD2 (5 bases). The V gene's germline CDR1 is LNHDA and CDR2 SQIVND (reference sequence). Trimming cost V 6 bases and J 4 bases, with 10 bases left between them. This CDR3 region has 13 residues. CDR3 sequence: CASRSPGYNEQFF. The CDR3 coding sequence is TGTGCCAGTAGATCTCCGGGATACAATGAGCAGTTCTTC.

This chain connects TRBV6-8 to TRBJ2-4; D remains unclear. Trimming left V 0 bases short and J 0 bases short, with 15 bases between. There are 18 residues in the CDR3. Germline CDR1 and CDR2: MNHGY and SAAAGT. The CDR3 DNA is TGTGCCAGCAGTTACTCGAGTGGTCTAGTTATAGCCAAAAACATTCAGTACTTC. It translates to CASSYSSGLVIAKNIQYF.

The V call is TRBV7-8, the J call TRBJ2-2; maybe TRBD1 (5 bases). This CDR3 spans 17 amino acids. CDR1 and CDR2 (germline): SGHVS, FQNEAQ. The V end lost 5 bases, the J end lost 6 bases, and 22 bases lay between the germline ends. CDR3 region: CASSPEGAGSPPGELFF. The DNA of the CDR3 is TGTGCCAGCAGCCCCGAAGGGGCAGGGTCGCCCCCCGGGGAGCTGTTTTTT.

This clone came up once. This chain links TRBV14 with TRBJ1-6; 7 nucleotides match TRBD1. CDR1 and CDR2 (germline): SGHDN, FVKESK. V dropped 1 base and J dropped 9; count of bases not matched to a gene: 6. There are 15 residues in the CDR3. The CDR3 is CASSQVGQGGSPLHF. As DNA, the CDR3 is TGTGCCAGCAGCCAAGTAGGGCAGGGGGGTTCACCCCTCCACTTT.

The rearrangement links TRBV6-5 to TRBJ2-7; 9 bases line up with TRBD2. After removal of 6 bases from V and 5 bases from J, the junction contained 8 bases not matched to a gene. Germline V CDR1 and CDR2: MNHEY, SVGAGI. The CDR3 spans 14 residues. As DNA, the CDR3 is TGTGCCAGCAGCCCTCTACTAGCGGGCGACGAGCAGTACTTC. The encoded protein is CASSPLLAGDEQYF.

CDR3 sequence (DNA): TGTGCCTGGGCCGCTAGACGTGACAATGAGCAGTTCTTC. This translates into CAWAARRDNEQFF. This chain joins TRBV30 and TRBJ2-1; D gene ambiguous. Germline V gives CDR1 GTSNPN, CDR2 SVGIG (reference sequence). The ends were cut back, 5 bases at V and 5 bases at J, with 13 bases in the middle. The length of the CDR3 is 13 residues.

This clone was seen only a few times. This chain connects TRBV19 to TRBJ1-5, with no clear D. The length of the CDR3 is 15 residues. Trimming pared 6 bases from V and 0 bases from J, leaving 12 bases between. Germline assignment: CDR1 LNHDA and CDR2 SQIVND (reference sequence). CDR3 protein: CASRKEGGSNQPQHF. The CDR3 region has the DNA TGTGCCAGTAGAAAAGAAGGCGGTAGCAATCAGCCCCAGCATTTT.

The chain couples TRBV9 to TRBJ2-2; 8 nucleotides line up with TRBD1. Per germline, CDR1 SGDLS and CDR2 YYNGEE. J was trimmed by 6 bases and V by 0 bases; bases with no gene match: 4. The CDR3 totals 15 residues. The CDR3 loop is CASSVGGQAAGELFF. CDR3 sequence (DNA): TGTGCCAGCAGCGTAGGGGGACAGGCCGCCGGGGAGCTGTTTTTT.

This clone has only a few counts. The J gene is TRBJ1-5, the V gene TRBV10-2; TRBD1 matches 7 bases. Per the germline V gene, CDR1 is WSHSY and CDR2 is SAAADI. Germline trimming cut 6 bases from V and 3 bases from J; bases unmatched to any gene: 2. There are 13 residues in the CDR3. In DNA form, the CDR3 reads TGCGCCAGCAGACAGGGGTTCAATCAGCCCCAGCATTTT. Translated: CASRQGFNQPQHF.

V gene TRBV18 combines with J gene TRBJ1-4; D unclear. This CDR3 spans 14 amino acids. Trimming left V 0 bases short and J 3 bases short, with 5 bases between. Per the germline V gene, CDR1 is KGHSH and CDR2 is LQKENI. CDR3 DNA: TGTGCCAGCTCACCACCGGAGTCTAATGAAAAACTGTTTTTT. Its translation is CASSPPESNEKLFF. The full variable domain, in which reference TRBV18 and TRBJ1-4 provide the parts outside the CDR3, is NAGVMQNPRHLVRRRGQEARLRCSPMKGHSHVYWYRQLPEEGLKFMVYLQKENIIDESGMPKERFSAEFPKEGPSILRIQQVVRGDSAAYFCASSPPESNEKLFFGSGTQLSVL.

The chain recombines TRBV7-6 with TRBJ2-1; TRBD2 matches 9 bases. The CDR3 is made up of 12 amino acids. V dropped 5 bases and J dropped 9; count of bases not matched to a gene: 2. Looked up from germline, CDR1 is SGHVS and CDR2 is FNYEAQ. CDR3 amino acids: CASSLSGSEQFF. For the CDR3, the DNA is TGTGCCAGCAGCCTTAGCGGGAGTGAGCAGTTCTTC. The variable domain in full, completed from reference TRBV7-6 and TRBJ2-1, reads GAGVSQSPRYKVTKRGQDVALRCDPISGHVSLYWYRQALGQGPEFLTYFNYEAQQDKSGLPNDRFSAERPEGSISTLTIQRTEQRDSAMYRCASSLSGSEQFFGPGTRLTVL.

The chain uses TRBV5-4 and TRBJ2-5; D remains ambiguous. Per germline, CDR1 SGHNT and CDR2 YYREEE (reference sequence). CDR3 length equals 12 residues. Trimming removed 0 bases at V and 5 bases at J, with 5 bases between. The DNA for the CDR3 is TGTGCCAGCAGCTTGGACGGGGAGACCCAGTACTTC. It codes for CASSLDGETQYF.

A single count supports this clone. The chain has TRBV18 and TRBJ1-1, with D possibly being TRBD1 (5 bases). Trimming stripped 5 bases from V and 4 bases from J, with 14 bases between. The CDR3 sequence is 14 residues long. Germline CDR1 is KGHSH and CDR2 is LQKENI. The CDR3, as DNA: TGTGCCAGCTCAACAAATACAGGATCCACTGAAGCTTTCTTT. Translated: CASSTNTGSTEAFF.

This chain links TRBV7-8 with TRBJ2-1, with 7 positions matching TRBD2. V lost 5 bases and J lost 6; bases outside the gene matches: 16. The CDR3 spans 17 residues. CDR1 is SGHVS, CDR2 FQNEAQ, per germline. The CDR3 here is CASSKRPPWASGNEQFF. The CDR3 bases are TGTGCCAGCAGCAAACGCCCCCCTTGGGCTAGCGGCAATGAGCAGTTCTTC.

CDR3 nucleotides: TGTGCCAGCAGCGAGGGGGACAGCCGAGAGACCCAGTACTTC. Translating gives CASSEGDSRETQYF. The chain recombines TRBV7-9 with TRBJ2-5; 7 bases align to TRBD1. The germline CDR1 and CDR2 sequences are SEHNR and FQNEAQ (reference sequence). This CDR3 comprises 14 residues. V dropped 5 bases and J dropped 4; count of bases not matched to a gene: 7.

This clone was seen a handful of times. The CDR3 sequence: CASSVGTGRDQPQHF. The CDR3 region has the DNA TGTGCCAGCAGTGTAGGGACAGGGCGAGATCAGCCCCAGCATTTT. The V and J genes are TRBV6-1 and TRBJ1-5; 9 positions match TRBD1. Germline values: CDR1 MNHNS, CDR2 SASEGT. The CDR3 is 15 residues long. With 4 bases clipped from V and 5 bases from J, the junction kept 6 bases outside the gene matches.

The table lists this clone with a few counts. The rearrangement joins TRBV28 to TRBJ2-7, with 13 bases identical to TRBD2. The CDR3 length is 16 residues. The germline gives CDR1 MDHEN, CDR2 SYDVKM. Trimming took 2 bases from V and 2 from J; bases not matched to a gene: 3. The CDR3 here is CASSLGTSGRAYEQYF. The DNA for the CDR3 is TGTGCCAGCAGTTTAGGTACTAGCGGGAGGGCCTACGAGCAGTACTTC.